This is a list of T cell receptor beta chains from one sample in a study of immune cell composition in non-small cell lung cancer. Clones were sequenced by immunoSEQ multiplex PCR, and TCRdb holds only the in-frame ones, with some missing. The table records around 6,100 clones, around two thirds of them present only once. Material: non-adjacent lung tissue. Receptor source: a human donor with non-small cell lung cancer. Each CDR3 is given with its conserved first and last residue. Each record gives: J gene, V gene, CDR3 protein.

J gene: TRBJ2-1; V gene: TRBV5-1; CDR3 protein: CASSARTSGGAEQFF
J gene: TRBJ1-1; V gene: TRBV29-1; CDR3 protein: CSVDGGLDTEAFF
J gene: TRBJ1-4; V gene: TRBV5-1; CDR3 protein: CASSLVGQFESNEKLFF
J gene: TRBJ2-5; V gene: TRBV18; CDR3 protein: CASSPPSRQETQYF
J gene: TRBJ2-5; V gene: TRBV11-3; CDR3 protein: CASSRDGDQETQYF
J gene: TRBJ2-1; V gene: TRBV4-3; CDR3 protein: CASSHQLGGAFEQFF
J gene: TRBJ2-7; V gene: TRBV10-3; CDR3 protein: CAISDPRQGSMGEQYF
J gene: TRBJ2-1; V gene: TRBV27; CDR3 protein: CASSSAGTSWIRDEQFF
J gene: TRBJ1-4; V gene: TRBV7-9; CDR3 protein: CASSLAGGQGSEKLFF
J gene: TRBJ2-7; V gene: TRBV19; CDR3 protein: CASSVSSGSFDEQYF
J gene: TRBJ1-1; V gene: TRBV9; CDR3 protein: CASSVMGQKNTEAFF
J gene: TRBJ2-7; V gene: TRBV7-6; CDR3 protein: CASSYIQGSFGEQYF
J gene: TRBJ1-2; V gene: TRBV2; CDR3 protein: CASRAAGQTTYGYTF
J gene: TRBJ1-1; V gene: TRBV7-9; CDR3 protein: CASSAYRDTEAFF
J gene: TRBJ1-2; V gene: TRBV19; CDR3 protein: CASSPGQVGYGYTF
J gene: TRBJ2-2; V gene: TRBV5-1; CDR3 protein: CASSHEGTGGNGELFF
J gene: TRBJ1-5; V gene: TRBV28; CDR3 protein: CASRSGYSNQPQHF
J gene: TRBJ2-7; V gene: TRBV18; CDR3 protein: CASSLGTSGGLVNF
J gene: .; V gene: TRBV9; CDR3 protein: CASSTRDNGEGYEQYF
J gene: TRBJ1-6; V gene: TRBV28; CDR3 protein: CASRRFSYNSPLHF
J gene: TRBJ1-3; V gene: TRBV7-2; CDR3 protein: CASSLGGQGVSGNTIYF
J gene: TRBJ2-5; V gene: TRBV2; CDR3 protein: CASTLAGTQETQYF
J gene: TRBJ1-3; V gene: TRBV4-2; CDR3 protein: CASSPYRAGAGNTIYF
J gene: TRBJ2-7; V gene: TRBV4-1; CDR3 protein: CASSQLDRASSYEQYF
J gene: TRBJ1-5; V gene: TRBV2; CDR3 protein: CASSDRDRYNQPQHF
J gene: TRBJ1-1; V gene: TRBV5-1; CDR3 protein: CASSSNVQGIAEAFF
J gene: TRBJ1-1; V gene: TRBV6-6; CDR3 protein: CASSYSREGTEAFF
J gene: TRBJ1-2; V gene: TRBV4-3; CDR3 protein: CASSQDLGSGSQINYGYTF
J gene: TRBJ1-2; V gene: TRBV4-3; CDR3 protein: CASSPRGGNYGYTF
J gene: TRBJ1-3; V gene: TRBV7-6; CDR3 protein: CASSSEGNTIYF
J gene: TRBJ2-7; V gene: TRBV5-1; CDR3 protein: CASSSSPTGPSSYEQYF
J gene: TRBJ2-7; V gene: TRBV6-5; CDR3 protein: CASSPGTAVEQYF
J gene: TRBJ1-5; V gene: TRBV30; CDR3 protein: CAWSPPDRGNQPQHF
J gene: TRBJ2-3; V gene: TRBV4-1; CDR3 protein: CASSQDYGLAGGRGTDTQYF
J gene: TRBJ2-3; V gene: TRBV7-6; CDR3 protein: CASSSRTSGTDTQYF
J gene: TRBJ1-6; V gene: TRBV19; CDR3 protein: CASRTGTENSPLHF
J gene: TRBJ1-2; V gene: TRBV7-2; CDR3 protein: CASRPGQPGDYGYTF
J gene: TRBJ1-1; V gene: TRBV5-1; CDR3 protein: CASSLVAGGVGVGTEAFF
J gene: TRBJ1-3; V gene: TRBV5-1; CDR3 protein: CASSVGTGPNTIYF
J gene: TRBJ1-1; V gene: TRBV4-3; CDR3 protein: CASSQAIRGITEAFF
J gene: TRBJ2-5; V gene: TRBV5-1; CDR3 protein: CASSLGTAWGEQYF